This T cell receptor (beta chain) was captured by sequencing in a study of blood T cell repertoires in COVID-19. Study background: The United States, Italy and Spain were the sources of the acute and convalescent COVID-19 samples. T cells, B-cell-depleted T cells, or PBMCs supplied cDNA or gDNA.

The CDR3 consists of 14 residues. Germline CDR1 and CDR2: SGDLS and YYNGEE. The V gene lost 0 bases and the J gene lost 2 bases, with 6 bases spanning the gap. This clone was picked up many times. Other DNA sequences in this sample translate to the same CDR3. As originally analysed: Amplified reference gene primers provided the basis for estimating nucleated cell counts. Measured with immunoSEQ multiplex PCR; TCRdb has only the in-frame clones, and not every one. V, J and clone size were drawn from that table, and D and trimming were deduced from the DNA. The profile shows about 140,000 clones, roughly four fifths of them singletons.

Sequencing was performed on peripheral blood. The chain combines TRBV9 with TRBJ1-3, with D possibly being TRBD1 (5 bases). The source of this sequence is a woman in her forties or fifties with active or convalescent COVID-19. CDR3 nucleotide sequence: TGTGCCAGCAGCGTAGCGGGGGCTGGAAACACCATATATTTT. Its translation is CASSVAGAGNTIYF.